The rows below give T cell receptor beta chains drawn from one sample of a study of T cell responses to AZD1222 COVID-19 vaccine. The assay was immunoSEQ multiplex PCR, and TCRdb's table has in-frame clones only and misses some. The sample consists of roughly 120,000 clones, around 90% of them appearing once. The sequenced sample was peripheral blood, obtained 28 days after the second AZD1222 dose. The source is an adult who received the AZD1222 COVID-19 vaccine. Both conserved end residues are part of each CDR3. Each record gives: J gene, D gene, V gene, clone size, CDR3 length, CDR3 protein, CDR3 DNA. A D gene is named only where the DNA matches it firmly. Clone size is stated in some rows and not others, as once, few, many or a class when expanded.

>TRBJ1-3|-|TRBV7-2|-|12
CASSLRGNTIYF
TGTGCCAGCAGTCTTAGAGGAAACACCATATATTTT
>TRBJ2-1|TRBD2|TRBV11-2|-|14
CASSWGGIDNEQFF
TGTGCCAGCAGCTGGGGGGGAATTGACAATGAGCAGTTCTTC
>TRBJ1-2|TRBD1|TRBV27|-|15
CASSSWTGAKLGYTF
TGTGCCAGCAGTTCATGGACAGGGGCAAAGTTGGGCTACACCTTC
>TRBJ2-1|-|TRBV30|-|13
CAWGRGSGREQFF
TGTGCCTGGGGAAGGGGGTCGGGACGTGAGCAGTTCTTC
>TRBJ1-2|-|TRBV10-3|once|14
CAISVSLGRGGYTF
TGTGCCATCAGTGTGAGTTTGGGGAGAGGAGGCTACACCTTC
>TRBJ1-6|-|TRBV5-1|-|15
CASSLAGGLNSPLHF
TGCGCCAGCAGCTTGGCCGGGGGACTTAATTCACCCCTCCACTTT
>TRBJ2-5|TRBD1|TRBV5-6|-|16
CASSFSRQGVQETQYF
TGTGCCAGCAGCTTCTCCCGACAGGGGGTTCAAGAGACCCAGTACTTC
>TRBJ2-7|-|TRBV6-2/TRBV6-3|-|14
CASSYGGAYREQYF
TGTGCCAGCAGTTACGGGGGGGCCTATCGCGAGCAGTACTTC
>TRBJ1-1|TRBD1|TRBV19|-|15
CASSPRTGGSTEAFF
TGTGCCAGTAGTCCGAGGACAGGGGGGAGCACTGAAGCTTTCTTT
>TRBJ1-2|TRBD1|TRBV4-3|-|18
CASSPRPGQTLQNYGYTF
TGCGCCAGCAGTCCGAGGCCGGGACAGACTCTCCAAAACTATGGCTACACCTTC
>TRBJ1-2|-|TRBV28|once|13
CASSSPGGYGYTF
TGTGCCAGCAGTTCCCCCGGGGGCTATGGCTACACCTTC
>TRBJ1-2|TRBD1|TRBV27|once|15
CASSRRSTGGGGYTF
TGTGCCAGCAGTCGTAGGTCGACAGGGGGCGGTGGCTACACCTTC
>TRBJ1-4|-|TRBV7-2|once|15
CASRVDRKGDEKLFF
TGTGCCAGCAGAGTCGACAGGAAAGGGGATGAAAAACTGTTTTTT
>TRBJ1-5|-|TRBV24-1|-|13
CATSDDPRQPQHF
TGTGCCACCAGTGACGACCCCCGCCAGCCCCAGCATTTT
>TRBJ1-1|-|TRBV19|-|11
CASSPGVEAFF
TGTGCCAGTAGTCCCGGGGTCGAAGCTTTCTTT
>TRBJ2-5|-|TRBV21-1|-|16
CASSKDIDSGGETQYF
TGTGCCAGCAGCAAAGACATTGACTCGGGGGGGGAGACCCAGTACTTC
>TRBJ1-5|-|TRBV6-6|-|17
CASSRQSRDGSNQPQHF
TGTGCCAGCAGTCGGCAATCCCGGGACGGTAGCAATCAGCCCCAGCATTTT
>TRBJ2-3|TRBD2|TRBV5-5|-|17
CASSSTPLAARTDTQYF
TGTGCCAGCAGCTCGACCCCACTAGCGGCCCGCACAGATACGCAGTATTTT
>TRBJ2-1|-|TRBV5-4|-|13
CASSLTQHHEQFF
TGTGCCAGCAGCTTGACACAGCACCATGAGCAGTTCTTC
>TRBJ2-7|TRBD1|TRBV11-2|-|14
CASRHGQGARAQYF
TGTGCCAGCAGACACGGACAGGGGGCGAGGGCGCAGTACTTC
>TRBJ2-4|-|TRBV13|-|14
CASSLRNLKNIQYF
TGTGCCAGCAGCCTCAGGAACCTGAAAAACATTCAGTACTTC
>TRBJ1-2|TRBD1|TRBV5-4|-|14
CASRTWDREGGYTF
TGTGCCAGCAGAACGTGGGACAGGGAGGGTGGCTACACCTTC
>TRBJ1-5|-|TRBV6-1|-|17
CASSEGLGYVSNQPQHF
TGTGCCAGCAGTGAAGGATTGGGGTATGTTAGCAATCAGCCCCAGCATTTT
>TRBJ1-3|-|TRBV27|-|15
CASSLHGERGNTIYF
TGTGCCAGCAGTTTACATGGGGAGCGTGGAAACACCATATATTTT
>TRBJ2-3|TRBD2|TRBV15|-|15
CATRGGGGATDTQYF
TGTGCCACCAGGGGTGGCGGGGGGGCCACAGATACGCAGTATTTT
>TRBJ2-3|-|TRBV5-1|-|15
CASRTGLTPTDTQYF
TGCGCCAGCAGGACGGGACTGACCCCGACAGATACGCAGTATTTT
>TRBJ1-5|-|TRBV11-1|-|16
CASSLGDSDGNQPQHF
TGTGCCAGCAGCTTAGGAGACAGTGACGGCAATCAGCCCCAGCATTTT
>TRBJ1-2|-|TRBV5-1|-|12
CASSFGGVGYTF
TGCGCCAGCAGCTTCGGAGGGGTTGGCTACACCTTC
>TRBJ2-2|TRBD1|TRBV6-5|-|15
CASSRDRGRTGELFF
TGTGCCAGCAGTCGGGACAGGGGACGGACCGGGGAGCTGTTTTTT
>TRBJ1-2|TRBD1|TRBV12-3/TRBV12-4|-|13
CASSLRQGYGYTF
TGTGCCAGCAGTTTAAGACAGGGATATGGCTACACCTTC
>TRBJ1-4|-|TRBV7-2|-|14
CASSLAAGDEKLFF
TGTGCCAGCAGCTTAGCTGCAGGGGATGAAAAACTGTTTTTT
>TRBJ1-4|-|TRBV5-1|-|12
CASRPDREKLFF
TGCGCCAGCAGGCCTGACAGAGAAAAACTGTTTTTT
>TRBJ1-1|-|TRBV29-1|-|13
CSVKWSENTEAFF
TGCAGCGTCAAATGGTCAGAGAACACTGAAGCTTTCTTT
>TRBJ1-2|-|TRBV6-6|-|16
CASSYFGSLPHYGYTF
TGTGCCAGCAGTTACTTTGGCAGCCTACCACACTATGGCTACACCTTC
>TRBJ1-2|-|TRBV7-9|few|14
CASSLVGGDYGYTF
TGTGCCAGCAGCTTAGTCGGGGGGGACTATGGCTACACCTTC
>TRBJ1-4|-|TRBV5-1|-|14
CASSVKTATEKLFF
TGCGCCAGCAGCGTTAAGACAGCGACCGAAAAACTGTTTTTT
>TRBJ1-2|-|TRBV29-1|-|14
CSVEDRGDGYGYTF
TGCAGCGTTGAAGATCGGGGGGATGGCTATGGCTACACCTTC
>TRBJ2-7|-|TRBV6-2/TRBV6-3|-|11
CASSHSYEQYF
TGTGCCAGCAGCCACTCCTACGAGCAGTACTTC
>TRBJ1-2|-|TRBV19|-|16
CASSTSITTGNYGYTF
TGTGCCAGTAGTACAAGCATTACTACAGGGAACTATGGCTACACCTTC
>TRBJ1-5|-|TRBV15|-|14
CATSRVTTTQPQHF
TGTGCCACCAGCAGAGTGACTACAACACAGCCCCAGCATTTT
>TRBJ1-1|-|TRBV18|once|15
CASSPWVQGYTEAFF
TGTGCCAGCTCACCATGGGTACAGGGATACACTGAAGCTTTCTTT
>TRBJ2-4|-|TRBV6-5|-|13
CASTGRGQDIQYF
TGTGCCAGCACGGGTCGGGGACAAGACATTCAGTACTTC
>TRBJ1-1|-|TRBV7-9|few|12
CASSLRRDEAFF
TGTGCCAGCAGCTTACGACGGGATGAAGCTTTCTTT